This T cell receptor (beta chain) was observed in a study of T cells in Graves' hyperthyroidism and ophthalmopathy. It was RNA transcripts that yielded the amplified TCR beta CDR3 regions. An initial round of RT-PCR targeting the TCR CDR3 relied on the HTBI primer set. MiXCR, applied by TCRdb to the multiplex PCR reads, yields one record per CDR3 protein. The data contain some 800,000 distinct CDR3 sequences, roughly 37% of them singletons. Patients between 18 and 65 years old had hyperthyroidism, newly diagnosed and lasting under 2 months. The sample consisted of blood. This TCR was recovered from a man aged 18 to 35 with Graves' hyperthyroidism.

CDR3 protein: CASSPRDRWPQYF. The CDR3 DNA reads as TGTGCCAGCAGTCCCAGGGATAGGTGGCCCCAGTACTTC. V is TRBV19 and J is TRBJ2-5, with D possibly matching TRBD1 (5 bases). Germline CDR1 LNHDA, CDR2 SQIVND (reference sequence). The ends were cut back, 9 bases at V and 9 bases at J, with 20 bases in the middle. The CDR3 runs to 13 residues.